The 3 T cell receptor beta chains listed next were all sequenced from one sample in a study of CD8 T cells in ankylosing spondylitis. No antigen has been assigned to these receptors. Study outcomes and limitations: A TCR beta motif made of several highly homologous variants seemed typical of ankylosing spondylitis blood.

TCRdb recomputed calls from the 5' RACE reads with MiXCR, one row per CDR3 protein. The data hold a few hundred thousand distinct CDR3 sequences, with roughly 8% observed a single time. The sequenced sample was blood, either unsorted or a sorted T cell fraction (not recorded which). These receptors were taken from a male donor with ankylosing spondylitis.

The chain uses TRBV5-4 and TRBJ2-5; unclear D gene. CDR3 size: 13 residues. Germline values: CDR1 SGHNT, CDR2 YYREEE (reference sequence). The ends were cut back, 0 bases at V and 0 bases at J, with 3 bases in the middle. CDR3 sequence (DNA): TGTGCCAGCAGCTTGGTACACCAAGAGACCCAGTACTTC. Translated, it gives CASSLVHQETQYF.

This clonotype has more than one count but fewer than ten. This chain links TRBV5-1 with TRBJ2-5; D is ambiguous. V was shortened by 4 bases and J by 5 bases, with 12 bases between the two germline ends. CDR3 length: 13 residues. CDR1 and CDR2 (germline): SGHRS, YFSETQ. CDR3 sequence: CASSPGPIETQYF. The CDR3 nucleotides are TGCGCCAGCAGCCCCGGGCCCATCGAGACCCAGTACTTC.

This clonotype was detected only once. This sequence joins TRBV20-1 and TRBJ2-7, with D possibly called TRBD1 or TRBD2 (5 bases each). The CDR3 runs 14 residues. V lost 3 bases and J 0 bases, leaving 12 bases between the germline ends. CDR1 DFQATT and CDR2 SNEGSKA come from the germline V gene (reference sequence). The CDR3, as DNA: TGCAGTGCTAGCCGGGACGCCCGCTCCTACGAGCAGTACTTC. It codes for CSASRDARSYEQYF.